This T cell receptor (beta chain) was identified during a study of blood T cell repertoires in COVID-19. The protocol was immunoSEQ multiplex PCR, while the TCRdb copy is restricted to in-frame clones and leaves out a portion. The sample yields about 240,000 clones, approximately 86% seen once. Across roughly 25 US areas, participants ranged in age from roughly 18 to 89 years. The V segment lost 8 bases and the J segment 5 bases; nucleotides outside the gene matches: 4. CDR3 length: 12 amino acids. In germline, CDR1 is ENHRY, CDR2 SYGVKD. This sequence joins TRBV10-3 and TRBJ2-3; the match to TRBD1 covers 7 bases. The sequencing input was PBMCs or T cells enriched from blood (not recorded which). The sequence was collected from a middle-aged woman with acute COVID-19. CDR3 loop: CAIRQGEDTQYF. The CDR3 DNA reads TGTGCCATCCGGCAGGGGGAAGATACGCAGTATTTT.